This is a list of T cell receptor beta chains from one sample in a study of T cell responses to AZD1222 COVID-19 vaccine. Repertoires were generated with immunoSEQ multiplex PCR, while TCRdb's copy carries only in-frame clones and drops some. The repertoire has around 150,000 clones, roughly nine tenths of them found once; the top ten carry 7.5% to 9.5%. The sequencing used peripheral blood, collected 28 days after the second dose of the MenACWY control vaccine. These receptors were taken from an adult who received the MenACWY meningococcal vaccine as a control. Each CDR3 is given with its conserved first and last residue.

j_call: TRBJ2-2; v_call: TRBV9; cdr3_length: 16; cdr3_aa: CASSGSRQGNTGELFF
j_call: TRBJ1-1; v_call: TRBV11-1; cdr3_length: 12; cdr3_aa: CASRGGNTEAFF
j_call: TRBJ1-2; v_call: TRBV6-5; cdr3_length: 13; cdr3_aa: CASSYHGTDGYTF
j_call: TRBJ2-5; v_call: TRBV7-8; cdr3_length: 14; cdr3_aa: CASSLDSGGETQYF
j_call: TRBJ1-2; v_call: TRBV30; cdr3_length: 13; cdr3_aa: CAENWGGSYGYTF
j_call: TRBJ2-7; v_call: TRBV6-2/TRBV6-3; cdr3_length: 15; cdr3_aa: CASSYSGLAGDRQYF
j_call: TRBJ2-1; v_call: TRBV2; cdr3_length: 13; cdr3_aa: CASSGNREGEQFF
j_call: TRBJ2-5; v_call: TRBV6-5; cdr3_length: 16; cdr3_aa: CASSYRGTGLPETQYF
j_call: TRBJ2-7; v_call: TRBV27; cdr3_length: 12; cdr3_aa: CASMQGEYEQYF
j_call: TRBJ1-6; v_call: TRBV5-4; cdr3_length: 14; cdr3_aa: CASSRGSLDSPLHF
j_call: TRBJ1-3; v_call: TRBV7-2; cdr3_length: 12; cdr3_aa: CASSPTGNTIYF
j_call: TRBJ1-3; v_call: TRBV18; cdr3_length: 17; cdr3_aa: CASSPETGLGSGNTIYF
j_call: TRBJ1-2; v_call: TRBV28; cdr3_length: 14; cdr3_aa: CASSLVTAHYGYTF
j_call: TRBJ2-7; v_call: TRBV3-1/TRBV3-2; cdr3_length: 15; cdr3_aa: CASSQAPGQYYEQYF
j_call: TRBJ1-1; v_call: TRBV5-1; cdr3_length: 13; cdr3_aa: CASSPGGEIEAFF
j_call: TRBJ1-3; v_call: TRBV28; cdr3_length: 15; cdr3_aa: CASSFAGVSGNTIYF
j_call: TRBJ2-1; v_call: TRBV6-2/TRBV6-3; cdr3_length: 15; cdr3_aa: CASSLAPTGHIRQFF
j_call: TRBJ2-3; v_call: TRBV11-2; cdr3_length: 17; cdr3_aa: CASSLDRTGGMTDTQYF
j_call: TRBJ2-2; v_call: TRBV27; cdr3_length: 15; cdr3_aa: CASSFLSSRGGELFF
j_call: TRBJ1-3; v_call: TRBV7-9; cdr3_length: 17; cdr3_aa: CASSSPGDWNSGNTIYF
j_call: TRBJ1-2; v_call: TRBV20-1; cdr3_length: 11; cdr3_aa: CSAFLNYGYTF
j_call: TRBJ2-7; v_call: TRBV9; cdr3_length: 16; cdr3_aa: CASSQGAGSTIYEQYF
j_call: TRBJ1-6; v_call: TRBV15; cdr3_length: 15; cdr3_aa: CATSRGPLRDSPLHF
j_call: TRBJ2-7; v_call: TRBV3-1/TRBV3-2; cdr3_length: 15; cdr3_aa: CASSPGTGDRYEQYF
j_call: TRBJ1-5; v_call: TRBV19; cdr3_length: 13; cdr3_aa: CASSGTNNQPQHF
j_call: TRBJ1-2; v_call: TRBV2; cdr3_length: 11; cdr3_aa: CASSATSGYTF
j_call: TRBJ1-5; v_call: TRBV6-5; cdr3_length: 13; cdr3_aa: CASRQGRNQPQHF
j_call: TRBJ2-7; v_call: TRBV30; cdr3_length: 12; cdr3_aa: CAWKPGVYEQYF
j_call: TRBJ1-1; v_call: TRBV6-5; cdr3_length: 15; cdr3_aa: CASSYWSTGDTEAFF